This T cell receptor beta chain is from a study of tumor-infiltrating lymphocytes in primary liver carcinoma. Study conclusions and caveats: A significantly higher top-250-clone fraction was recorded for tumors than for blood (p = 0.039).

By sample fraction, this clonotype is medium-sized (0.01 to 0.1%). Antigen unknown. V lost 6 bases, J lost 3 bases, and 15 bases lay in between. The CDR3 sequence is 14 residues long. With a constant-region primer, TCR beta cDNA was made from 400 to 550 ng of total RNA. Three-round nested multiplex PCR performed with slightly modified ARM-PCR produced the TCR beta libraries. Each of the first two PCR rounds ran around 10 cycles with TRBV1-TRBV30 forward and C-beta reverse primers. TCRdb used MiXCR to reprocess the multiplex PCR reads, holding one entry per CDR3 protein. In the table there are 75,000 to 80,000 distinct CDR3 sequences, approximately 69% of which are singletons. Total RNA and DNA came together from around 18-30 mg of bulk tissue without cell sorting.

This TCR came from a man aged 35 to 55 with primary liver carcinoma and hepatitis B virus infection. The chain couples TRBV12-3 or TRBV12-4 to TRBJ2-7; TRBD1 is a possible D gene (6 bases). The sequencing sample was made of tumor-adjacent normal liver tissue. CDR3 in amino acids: CASRAQQGDYEQYF. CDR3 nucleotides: TGTGCCAGCAGGGCCCAACAGGGAGACTACGAGCAGTACTTC.